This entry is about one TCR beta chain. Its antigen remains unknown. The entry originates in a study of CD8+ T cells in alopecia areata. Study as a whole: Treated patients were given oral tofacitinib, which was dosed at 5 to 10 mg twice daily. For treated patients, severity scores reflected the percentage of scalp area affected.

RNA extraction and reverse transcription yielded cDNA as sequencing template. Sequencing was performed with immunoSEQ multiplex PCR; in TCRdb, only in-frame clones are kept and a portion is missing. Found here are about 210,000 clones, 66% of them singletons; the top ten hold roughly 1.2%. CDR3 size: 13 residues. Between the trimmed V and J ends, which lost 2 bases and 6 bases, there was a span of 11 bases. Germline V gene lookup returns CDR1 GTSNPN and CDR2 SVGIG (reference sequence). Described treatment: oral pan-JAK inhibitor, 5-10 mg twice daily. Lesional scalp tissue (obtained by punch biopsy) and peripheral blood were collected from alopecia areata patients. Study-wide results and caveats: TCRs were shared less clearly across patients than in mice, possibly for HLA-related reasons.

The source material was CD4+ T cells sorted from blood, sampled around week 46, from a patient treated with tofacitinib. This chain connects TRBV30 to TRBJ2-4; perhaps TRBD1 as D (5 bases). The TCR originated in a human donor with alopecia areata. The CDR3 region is CAWSYVTANIQYF. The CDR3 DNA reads TGTGCCTGGAGTTACGTGACAGCAAACATTCAGTACTTC.